A selection of T cell receptor beta chains follows, all from one sample in a study of shared clonotypes between healthy human individuals. Produced via immunoSEQ multiplex PCR; TCRdb's table is partial and in-frame only. The sample lists around 940,000 clones, around three quarters occurring once. The material sequenced was memory CD4+ T cells sorted from blood. The receptors were gathered from a man between 18 and 35 years old in good health. Each CDR3 is given with its conserved first and last residue. D genes are given only for firm matches.

- | TRBJ2-7 | TRBV18 | CASSPVRTLTGVQYF
TRBD1 | TRBJ1-1 | TRBV29-1 | CSPGGQGAMNTEAFF
TRBD2 | TRBJ2-1 | TRBV6-5 | CASSYSFSGTYNEQFF
- | TRBJ1-4 | TRBV7-8 | CASSPPLGEKLFF
- | TRBJ1-1 | TRBV11-1 | CASSLRGGTEAFF
- | TRBJ1-6 | TRBV7-2 | CASSFQGSMSPLHF
TRBD2 | TRBJ2-1 | TRBV30 | CAWRLAGTSYNEQFF
TRBD2 | TRBJ2-7 | TRBV13 | CASSLVFRGLAGSYEQYF
TRBD2 | TRBJ2-7 | TRBV11-2 | CASSSTSAAYEQYF
- | TRBJ2-7 | TRBV5-3 | CARGSSAIYEQYF
TRBD2 | TRBJ2-5 | TRBV5-1 | CASSLTSGSGGGETQYF
- | TRBJ1-6 | TRBV11-3 | CASSLSSSSPLHF
TRBD1 | TRBJ1-6 | TRBV18 | CASSPGTGLNSPLHF
- | TRBJ2-5 | TRBV5-4 | CASSYPSRETQYF
- | TRBJ2-7 | TRBV6-6 | CASSYGGVNDEQYF
- | TRBJ2-7 | TRBV11-3 | CASSLTRDPEYF
TRBD1 | TRBJ1-3 | TRBV4-1 | CASSQGTGGNTIYF
TRBD1 | TRBJ1-2 | TRBV5-1 | CASSLGGTEAYGYTF
TRBD1 | TRBJ2-7 | TRBV7-8 | CASSSGQALRSSYEQYF
TRBD1 | TRBJ1-2 | TRBV7-2 | CASSLRTGDDYTF
- | TRBJ2-3 | TRBV10-3 | CAISELSTDTQYF
TRBD2 | TRBJ2-3 | TRBV27 | CASSLTSGRARDTQYF
- | TRBJ1-4 | TRBV6-6 | CASSYAGGTGDEKLFF
- | TRBJ2-3 | TRBV20-1 | CSADGGDTQYF
- | TRBJ2-5 | TRBV11-2 | CASGGQETQYF
- | TRBJ1-3 | TRBV4-1 | CASSQELGGGNTIYF
- | TRBJ2-5 | TRBV7-2 | CASSLGGGGETQYF
- | TRBJ1-5 | TRBV30 | CAWSVLGGTGNQPQHF
- | TRBJ1-2 | TRBV6-1 | CASSDRGNYGYTF
- | TRBJ1-2 | TRBV7-9 | CASSPSRGGLNDYGYTF
- | TRBJ2-7 | TRBV11-2 | CASSLGVNEQYF
TRBD1 | TRBJ1-2 | TRBV7-2 | CASSPRTGPYGYTF
TRBD2 | TRBJ2-2 | TRBV18 | CASSPSILAGAGELFF
- | TRBJ1-2 | TRBV7-2 | CASSLEAGAFYGYTF
- | TRBJ1-5 | TRBV6-1 | CASSEAWGGGSNQPQHF
- | TRBJ2-3 | TRBV7-2 | CASSFTAADTQYF
TRBD2 | TRBJ2-7 | TRBV30 | CAWNPRRVAGSSYEQYF
- | TRBJ2-5 | TRBV30 | CAWRRAVQETQYF
- | TRBJ1-1 | TRBV6-1 | CASSGGRTMNTEAFF